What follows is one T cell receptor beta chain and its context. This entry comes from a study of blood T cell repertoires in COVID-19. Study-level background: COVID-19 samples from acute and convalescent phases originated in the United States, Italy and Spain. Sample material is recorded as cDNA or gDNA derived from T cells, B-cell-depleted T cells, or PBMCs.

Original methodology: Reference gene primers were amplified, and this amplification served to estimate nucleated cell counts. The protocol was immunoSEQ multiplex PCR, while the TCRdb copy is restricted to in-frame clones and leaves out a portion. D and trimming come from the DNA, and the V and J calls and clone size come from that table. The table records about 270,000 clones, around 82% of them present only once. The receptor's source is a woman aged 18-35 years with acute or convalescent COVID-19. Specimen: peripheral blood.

CDR3 sequence reads: CASSLVGTGGMNTEAFF. The CDR3 nucleotides read TGCGCCAGCAGCTTGGTCGGGACAGGGGGCATGAACACTGAAGCTTTCTTT. The rearrangement uses TRBV5-1 and TRBJ1-1; 12 positions match TRBD1. This CDR3 is built from 17 residues. CDR1 and CDR2 (germline): SGHRS, YFSETQ. The trim removed 0 bases at V and 0 bases at J, leaving 3 bases unmatched.